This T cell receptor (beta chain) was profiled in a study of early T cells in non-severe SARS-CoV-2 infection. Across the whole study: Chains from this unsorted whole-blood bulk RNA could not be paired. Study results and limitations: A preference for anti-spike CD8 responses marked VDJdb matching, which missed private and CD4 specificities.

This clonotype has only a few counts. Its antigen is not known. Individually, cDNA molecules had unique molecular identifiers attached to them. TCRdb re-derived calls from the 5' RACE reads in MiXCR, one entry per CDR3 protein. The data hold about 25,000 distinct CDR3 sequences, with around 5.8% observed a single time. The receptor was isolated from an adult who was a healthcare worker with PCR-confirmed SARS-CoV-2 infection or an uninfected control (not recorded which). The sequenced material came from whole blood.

The CDR3 spells CASSKPRASYGEQFF. CDR3 DNA: TGTGCCAGCAGTAAACCCAGGGCCTCCTATGGTGAGCAGTTCTTC. The genes are TRBV25-1 and TRBJ2-1; perhaps TRBD1 as D (5 bases). Germline CDR1 and CDR2: MGHDK and SYGVNS. The CDR3 is 15 amino acids. Trimming shortened V by 5 bases and J by 9 bases, and 20 bases separated the two germline ends.